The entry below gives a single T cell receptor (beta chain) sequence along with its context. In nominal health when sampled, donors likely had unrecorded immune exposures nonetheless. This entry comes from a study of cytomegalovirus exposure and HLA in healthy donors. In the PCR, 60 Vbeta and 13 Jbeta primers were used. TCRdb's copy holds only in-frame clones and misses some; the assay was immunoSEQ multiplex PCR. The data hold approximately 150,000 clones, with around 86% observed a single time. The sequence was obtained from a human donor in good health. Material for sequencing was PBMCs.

The CDR3 DNA sequence: TGTGCCAGCACCTCCCAAGGGACTTCCTACAATGAGCAGTTCTTC. Its translation: CASTSQGTSYNEQFF. The J gene is TRBJ2-1, the V gene TRBV2, with a possible D match to TRBD2 (6 bases). The CDR3 consists of 15 residues. The ends were cut back, 7 bases at V and 1 base at J, with 14 bases in the middle. Germline V lookup: CDR1 SNHLY, CDR2 FYNNEI.